The 4 T cell receptor beta chains below all came from one sample that was sequenced in a study of blood T cell repertoires in COVID-19. Clones were read by immunoSEQ multiplex PCR, and TCRdb kept only the in-frame ones, dropping some. Among about 220,000 clones listed, approximately 90% were seen once. The sample comprised PBMCs or T cells enriched from blood (not recorded which). The receptor set was obtained from a woman between 35 and 50 years old with acute COVID-19.

The gene calls are TRBV5-1 and TRBJ2-1; 7 nucleotides agree with TRBD2. CDR1 is SGHRS and CDR2 is YFSETQ in the germline V gene. The CDR3 sequence is 15 residues long. J was trimmed by 10 bases and V by 1 base; bases with no gene match: 11. The CDR3 reads CASSLKGTTSEEQFF. CDR3 sequence (DNA): TGCGCCAGCAGCTTGAAAGGGACTACCTCTGAGGAGCAGTTCTTC.

The rearrangement uses TRBV15 and TRBJ2-3; 9 positions agree with TRBD1. CDR3 length: 17 residues. The germline gives CDR1 LNHNV, CDR2 YYDKDF (reference sequence). V trimming: 1 base; J trimming: 2 bases; junction bases outside the gene matches: 7. CDR3 loop: CATSRVGTGMATDTQYF. Written as DNA, the CDR3 is TGTGCCACCAGCAGAGTTGGGACAGGGATGGCCACAGATACGCAGTATTTT.

This chain joins TRBV2 and TRBJ1-6; perhaps TRBD1 as D (5 bases). The CDR3 extends over 13 amino acids. V lost 6 bases and J 10 bases, leaving 13 bases between the germline ends. Germline lookup yields CDR1 SNHLY and CDR2 FYNNEI. The CDR3 region has the DNA TGTGCCAGCAGGGCGGACACTGACTCACCCCTCCACTTT. Residues: CASRADTDSPLHF.

CDR3 region: CASSLGLAGGGVGYGYTF. In DNA form, the CDR3 reads TGTGCCAGCAGCTTGGGGTTGGCAGGGGGCGGTGTGGGCTATGGCTACACCTTC. The chain carries TRBV5-4 and TRBJ1-2, with 8 bases lining up with TRBD1. The V and J ends lost 0 bases and 4 bases, in that order; junction bases with no gene match: 14. Germline V lookup: CDR1 SGHNT, CDR2 YYREEE (reference sequence). The CDR3 covers 18 residues.